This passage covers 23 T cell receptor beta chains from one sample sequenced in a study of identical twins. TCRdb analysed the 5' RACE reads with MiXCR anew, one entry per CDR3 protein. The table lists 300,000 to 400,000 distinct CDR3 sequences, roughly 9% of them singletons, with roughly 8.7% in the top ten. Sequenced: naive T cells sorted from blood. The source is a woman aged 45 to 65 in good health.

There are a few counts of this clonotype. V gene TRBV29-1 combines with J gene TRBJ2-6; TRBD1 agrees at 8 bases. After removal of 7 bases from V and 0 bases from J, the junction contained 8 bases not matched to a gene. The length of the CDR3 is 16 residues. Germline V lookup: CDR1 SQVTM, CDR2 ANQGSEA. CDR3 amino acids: CSAWDRHHSGANVLTF. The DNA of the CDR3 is TGCAGCGCGTGGGACAGGCACCACTCTGGGGCCAACGTCCTGACTTTC.

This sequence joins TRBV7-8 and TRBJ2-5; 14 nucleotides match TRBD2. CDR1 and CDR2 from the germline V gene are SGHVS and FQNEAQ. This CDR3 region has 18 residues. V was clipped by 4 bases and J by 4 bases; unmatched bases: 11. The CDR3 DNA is TGTGCCAGCAGCTGGAGGTGGGGACTAGCGGGAGTGCGAGAGACCCAGTACTTC. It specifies CASSWRWGLAGVRETQYF.

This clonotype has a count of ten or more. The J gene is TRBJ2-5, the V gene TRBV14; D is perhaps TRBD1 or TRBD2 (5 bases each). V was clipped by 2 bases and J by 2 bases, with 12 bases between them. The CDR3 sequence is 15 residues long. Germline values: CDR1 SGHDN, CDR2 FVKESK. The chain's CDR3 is CASSQSGAIQETQYF. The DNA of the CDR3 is TGTGCCAGCAGCCAATCCGGGGCGATACAAGAGACCCAGTACTTC.

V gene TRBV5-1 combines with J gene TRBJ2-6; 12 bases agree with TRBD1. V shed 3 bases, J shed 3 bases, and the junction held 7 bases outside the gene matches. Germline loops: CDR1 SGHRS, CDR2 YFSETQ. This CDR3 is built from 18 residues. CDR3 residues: CASSWSGQGAGGANVLTF. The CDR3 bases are TGCGCCAGCAGCTGGTCGGGACAGGGGGCCGGTGGGGCCAACGTCCTGACTTTC.

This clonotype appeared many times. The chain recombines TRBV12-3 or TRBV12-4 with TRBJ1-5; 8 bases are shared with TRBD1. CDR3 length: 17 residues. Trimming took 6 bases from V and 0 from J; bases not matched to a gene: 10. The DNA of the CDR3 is TGTGCCAGCAGCTCACAGGGGGGATTATATAGCAATCAGCCCCAGCATTTT. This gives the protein CASSSQGGLYSNQPQHF.

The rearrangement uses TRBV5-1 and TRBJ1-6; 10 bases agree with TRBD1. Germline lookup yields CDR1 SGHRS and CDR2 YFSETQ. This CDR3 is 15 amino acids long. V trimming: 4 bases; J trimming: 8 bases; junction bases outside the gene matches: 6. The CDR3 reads CASSRDRGRDSPLHF. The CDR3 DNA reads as TGCGCCAGCAGCAGGGACAGGGGACGAGATTCACCCCTCCACTTT.

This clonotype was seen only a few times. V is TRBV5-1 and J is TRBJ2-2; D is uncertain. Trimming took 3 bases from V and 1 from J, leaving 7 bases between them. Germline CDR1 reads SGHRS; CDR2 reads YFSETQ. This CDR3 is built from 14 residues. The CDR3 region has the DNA TGCGCCAGCAGCTCGGACGGGAACACCGGGGAGCTGTTTTTT. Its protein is CASSSDGNTGELFF. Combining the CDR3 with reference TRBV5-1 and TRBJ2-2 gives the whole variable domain KAGVTQTPRYLIKTRGQQVTLSCSPISGHRSVSWYQQTPGQGLQFLFEYFSETQRNKGNFPGRFSGRQFSNSRSEMNVSTLELGDSALYLCASSSDGNTGELFFGEGSRLTVL.

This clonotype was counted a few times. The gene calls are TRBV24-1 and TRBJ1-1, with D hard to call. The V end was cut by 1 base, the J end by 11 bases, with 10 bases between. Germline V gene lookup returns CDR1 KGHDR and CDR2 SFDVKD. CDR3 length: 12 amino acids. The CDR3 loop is CATSDFFGRAFF. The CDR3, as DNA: TGTGCCACCAGTGATTTCTTTGGGCGGGCTTTCTTT.

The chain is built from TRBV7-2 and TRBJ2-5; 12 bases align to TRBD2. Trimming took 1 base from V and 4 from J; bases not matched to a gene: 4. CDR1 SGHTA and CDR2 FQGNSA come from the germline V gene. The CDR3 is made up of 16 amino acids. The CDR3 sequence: CASSLGLAGAGETQYF. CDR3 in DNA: TGTGCCAGCAGCTTAGGACTAGCGGGAGCGGGAGAGACCCAGTACTTC.

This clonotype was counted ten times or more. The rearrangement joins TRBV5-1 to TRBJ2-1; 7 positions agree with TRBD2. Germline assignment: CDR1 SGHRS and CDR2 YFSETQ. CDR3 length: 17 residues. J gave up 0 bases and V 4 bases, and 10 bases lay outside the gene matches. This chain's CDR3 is CASSPGTTGLSYNEQFF. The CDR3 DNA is TGCGCCAGCAGCCCCGGGACTACCGGCCTCTCCTACAATGAGCAGTTCTTC.

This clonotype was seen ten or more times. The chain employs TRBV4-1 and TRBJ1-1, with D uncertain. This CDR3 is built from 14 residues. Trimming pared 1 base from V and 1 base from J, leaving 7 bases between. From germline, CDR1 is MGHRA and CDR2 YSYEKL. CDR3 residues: CASSQGLGNTEAFF. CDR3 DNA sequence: TGCGCCAGCAGCCAAGGTCTTGGGAACACTGAAGCTTTCTTT.

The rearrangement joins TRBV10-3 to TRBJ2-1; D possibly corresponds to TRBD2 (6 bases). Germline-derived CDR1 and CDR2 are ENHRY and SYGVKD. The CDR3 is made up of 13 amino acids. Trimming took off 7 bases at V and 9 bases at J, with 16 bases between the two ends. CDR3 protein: CAITPRGSTEQFF. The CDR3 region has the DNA TGTGCCATCACTCCTCGGGGGTCTACTGAGCAGTTCTTC.

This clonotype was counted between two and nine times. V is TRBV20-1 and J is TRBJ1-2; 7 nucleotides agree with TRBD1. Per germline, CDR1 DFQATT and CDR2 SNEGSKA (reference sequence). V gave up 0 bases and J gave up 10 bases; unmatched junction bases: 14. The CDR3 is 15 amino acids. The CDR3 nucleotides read TGCAGTGCTAGAGATCTTAGGGGGACAGCGAACCCCTACACCTTC. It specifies CSARDLRGTANPYTF.

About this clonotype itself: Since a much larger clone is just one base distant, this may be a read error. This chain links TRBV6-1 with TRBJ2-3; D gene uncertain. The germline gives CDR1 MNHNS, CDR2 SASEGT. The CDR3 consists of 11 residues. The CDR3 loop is CASSSLDAQYF. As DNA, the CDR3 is TGTGCCAGCAGTTCTTTAGATGCGCAGTATTTT.

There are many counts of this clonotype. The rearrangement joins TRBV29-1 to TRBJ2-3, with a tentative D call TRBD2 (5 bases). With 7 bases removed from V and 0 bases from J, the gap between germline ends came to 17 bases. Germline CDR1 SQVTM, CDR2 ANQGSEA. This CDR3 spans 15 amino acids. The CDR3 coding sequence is TGCAGCGAAAGGATTGCGGGCCTTAGCACAGATACGCAGTATTTT. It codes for CSERIAGLSTDTQYF.

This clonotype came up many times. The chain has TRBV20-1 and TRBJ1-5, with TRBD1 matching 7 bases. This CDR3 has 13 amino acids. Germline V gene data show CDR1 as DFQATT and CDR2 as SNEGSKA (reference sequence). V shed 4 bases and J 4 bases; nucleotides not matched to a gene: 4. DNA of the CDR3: TGCAGTGCTACCTCAGGGGGGAATCAGCCCCAGCATTTT. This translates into CSATSGGNQPQHF.

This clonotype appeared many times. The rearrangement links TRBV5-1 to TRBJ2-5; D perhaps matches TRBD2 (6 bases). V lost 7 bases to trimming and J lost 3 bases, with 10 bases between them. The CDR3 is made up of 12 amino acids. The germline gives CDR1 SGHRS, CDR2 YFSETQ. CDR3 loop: CASRLVEETQYF. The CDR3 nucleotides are TGCGCCAGCCGACTAGTTGAAGAGACCCAGTACTTC.

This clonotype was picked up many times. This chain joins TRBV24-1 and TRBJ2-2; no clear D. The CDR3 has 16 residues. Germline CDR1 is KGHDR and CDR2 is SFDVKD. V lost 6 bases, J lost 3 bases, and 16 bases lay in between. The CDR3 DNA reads TGTGCCACCAGTTCCGCCGAGACCTCTCACACCGGGGAGCTGTTTTTT. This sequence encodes CATSSAETSHTGELFF.

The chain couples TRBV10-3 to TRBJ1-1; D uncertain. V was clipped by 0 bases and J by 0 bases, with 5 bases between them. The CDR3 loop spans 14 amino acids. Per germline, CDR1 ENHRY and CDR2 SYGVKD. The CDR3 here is CAISESGMNTEAFF. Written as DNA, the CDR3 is TGTGCCATCAGTGAGTCAGGAATGAACACTGAAGCTTTCTTT.

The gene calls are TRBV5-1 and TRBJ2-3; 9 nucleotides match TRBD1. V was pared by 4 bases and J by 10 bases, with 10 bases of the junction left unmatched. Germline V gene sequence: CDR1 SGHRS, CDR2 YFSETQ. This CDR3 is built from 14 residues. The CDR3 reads CASSASGTGPAQYF. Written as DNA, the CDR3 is TGCGCCAGCAGCGCCTCCGGGACAGGGCCGGCGCAGTATTTT.

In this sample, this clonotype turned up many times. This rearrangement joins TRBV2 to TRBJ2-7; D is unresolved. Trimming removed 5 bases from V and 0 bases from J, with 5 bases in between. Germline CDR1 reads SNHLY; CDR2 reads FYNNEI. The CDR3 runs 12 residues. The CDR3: CASSHDSYEQYF. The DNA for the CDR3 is TGTGCCAGCAGTCACGACTCCTACGAGCAGTACTTC.

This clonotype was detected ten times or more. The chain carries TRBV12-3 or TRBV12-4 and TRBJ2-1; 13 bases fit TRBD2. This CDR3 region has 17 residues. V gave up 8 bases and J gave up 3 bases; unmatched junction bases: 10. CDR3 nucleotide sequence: TGTGCCAGCCCTCAACCCGGGACTAGCGGGAACTACAATGAGCAGTTCTTC. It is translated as CASPQPGTSGNYNEQFF.

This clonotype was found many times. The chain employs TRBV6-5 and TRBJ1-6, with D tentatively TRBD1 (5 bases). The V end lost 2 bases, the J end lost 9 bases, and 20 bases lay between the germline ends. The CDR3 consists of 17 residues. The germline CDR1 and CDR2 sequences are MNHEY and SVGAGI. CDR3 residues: CASSYVMGQGVGSPLHF. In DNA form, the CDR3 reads TGTGCCAGCAGTTACGTGATGGGGCAGGGTGTGGGTTCACCCCTCCACTTT.